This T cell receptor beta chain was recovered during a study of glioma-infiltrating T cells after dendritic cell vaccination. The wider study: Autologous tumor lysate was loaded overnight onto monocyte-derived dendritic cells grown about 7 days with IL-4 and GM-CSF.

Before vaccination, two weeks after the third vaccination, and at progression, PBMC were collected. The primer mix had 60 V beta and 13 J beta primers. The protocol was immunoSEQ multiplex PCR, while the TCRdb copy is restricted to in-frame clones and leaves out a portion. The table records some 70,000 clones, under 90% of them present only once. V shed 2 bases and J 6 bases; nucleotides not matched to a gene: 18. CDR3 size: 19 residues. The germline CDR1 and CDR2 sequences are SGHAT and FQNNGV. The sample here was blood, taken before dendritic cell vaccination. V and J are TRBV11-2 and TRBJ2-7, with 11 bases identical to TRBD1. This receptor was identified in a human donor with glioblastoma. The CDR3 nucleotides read TGTGCCAGCAGCTTATACTGGGGCCTGGACAGGGGGCAACTCGCCGAGCAGTACTTC. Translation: CASSLYWGLDRGQLAEQYF.